Sequencing of this T cell receptor beta chain was carried out in a study of T cell responses to AZD1222 COVID-19 vaccine. Study in general: Second-dose groups at about 4 or about 12 weeks were pooled. Overall study results and limits: Samples come after the peak T cell response, not at day 14. Increased Spike-specific TCR breadth and depth were observed after two AZD1222 doses.

CDR1 and CDR2 from the germline V gene are MRHNA and SNTAGT. The trim removed 6 bases at V and 1 base at J, leaving 6 bases unmatched. This CDR3 is built from 15 residues. Assay used: immunoSEQ multiplex PCR; TCRdb lists only in-frame clones, some missing. The table has about 140,000 clones, roughly 92% seen once. About this clone: Its antigen is currently unknown.

Sample: peripheral blood, taken on day 0 of AZD1222 vaccination. This sequence originates from an adult in good health. This chain joins TRBV6-4 and TRBJ2-3; 8 positions agree with TRBD2. CDR3 amino acids: CASSAGGSGTDTQYF. The CDR3 DNA follows: TGTGCCAGCAGCGCGGGGGGCTCGGGCACAGATACGCAGTATTTT.